These 17 T cell receptor beta chains came from one sample sequenced in a study of blood T cells in healthy people across ages. The authors ran a second PCR of roughly 6 to 11 cycles using a sample-barcoded 5' primer and a J-beta primer mix. TCRdb recomputed calls from the 5' RACE reads with MiXCR, one row per CDR3 protein. This table holds about a million distinct CDR3 sequences, 45% to 50% found once. The specimen sequenced was blood. The receptors originated from a man younger than 40 in good health.

The genes are TRBV5-1 and TRBJ2-4; maybe TRBD2 (6 bases). The assigned J gene may be wrong: the sequence end matches TRBJ2-7 better. The CDR3 runs 15 residues. Germline V gives CDR1 SGHRS, CDR2 YFSETQ. The CDR3 is CASSLLAGRNYEQYF. In DNA form, the CDR3 reads TGCGCCAGCAGCTTGCTGGCGGGAAGAAACTACGAGCAGTACTTC.

This clonotype appeared a single time. The rearrangement joins TRBV20-1 to TRBJ2-3; D is perhaps TRBD1 or TRBD2 (6 bases each). This CDR3 has 16 amino acids. Trimming removed 3 bases from V and 6 bases from J, with 22 bases in between. CDR1 is DFQATT and CDR2 is SNEGSKA in the germline V gene (reference sequence). The CDR3 DNA is TGCAGTGCTAGCCCCCCAGGGGCGGGGTTGGGGGATACGCAGTATTTT. Amino acids: CSASPPGAGLGDTQYF.

On this clonotype: One end of the junction is discordant with germline, which a read error may explain. The rearrangement uses TRBV4-2 and TRBJ2-5; unclear D gene. CDR3 size: 15 residues. The germline gives CDR1 LGHNA, CDR2 YNFKEQ. The CDR3 protein is CASNQPGGTPETQYF. CDR3 coding DNA: TGTGCCAGCAACCAACCGGGTGGTACCCCAGAGACCCAGTACTTC.

The sample holds a few counts of this clonotype. The V call is TRBV27, the J call TRBJ2-1; no reliable D call. The CDR3 contains 14 residues. CDR1 is MNHEY and CDR2 is SMNVEV in the germline V gene (reference sequence). V dropped 5 bases and J dropped 8 bases, with 16 bases sitting between them. This CDR3 is CASSRKGPEDEQFF. For the CDR3, the DNA is TGTGCCAGCAGTCGCAAGGGCCCCGAGGATGAGCAGTTCTTC.

The gene calls are TRBV7-9 and TRBJ2-7, with 13 positions matching TRBD2. V was pared by 6 bases and J by 3 bases, with 5 bases of the junction left unmatched. Germline assignment: CDR1 SEHNR and CDR2 FQNEAQ (reference sequence). The CDR3 covers 15 residues. The DNA for the CDR3 is TGTGCCAGCAGTTCGGGACTAGCGGGACACTACGAGCAGTACTTC. It yields the protein CASSSGLAGHYEQYF.

This rearrangement joins TRBV7-2 to TRBJ2-5, with D unclear. CDR1 is SGHTA and CDR2 is FQGNSA in the germline V gene. Trimming pared 7 bases from V and 2 bases from J, leaving 11 bases between. CDR3 length: 13 amino acids. CDR3: CASKASVQETQYF. CDR3 bases: TGTGCCAGCAAAGCGAGTGTACAAGAGACCCAGTACTTC.

This clonotype occurred a few times. V is TRBV6-2 or TRBV6-3 and J is TRBJ2-7; D is undetermined. Germline V gives CDR1 MNHEY, CDR2 SVGEGT. This CDR3 is built from 14 residues. V was cut by 5 bases and J by 2 bases, with 13 bases left in between. CDR3: CASSDVVPPYEQYF. The CDR3 DNA reads TGTGCCAGCAGTGACGTTGTTCCCCCCTACGAGCAGTACTTC.

This clonotype was observed a single time. The CDR3 here is CSARGEWNSGKLFF. CDR3 nucleotide sequence: TGCAGTGCTAGAGGGGAGTGGAACTCCGGAAAACTGTTTTTT. The chain links TRBV20-1 to TRBJ1-4; no reliable D call. This CDR3 contains 14 residues. Per the germline V gene, CDR1 is DFQATT and CDR2 is SNEGSKA (reference sequence). The V gene lost 1 base and the J gene lost 10 bases, with 16 bases spanning the gap.

There are a few counts of this clonotype. This chain joins TRBV20-1 and TRBJ1-6; possible D gene TRBD1, 6 bases. CDR1 and CDR2 from the germline V gene are DFQATT and SNEGSKA (reference sequence). V gave up 6 bases and J gave up 9 bases, with 18 bases separating them. CDR3 size: 14 residues. CDR3 nucleotides: TGCAGTGCCCCCCGAGGGGGTGAAATTTCACCCCTCCACTTT. Encoded protein: CSAPRGGEISPLHF.

This sequence joins TRBV4-3 and TRBJ2-2; 7 nucleotides match TRBD1. There are 17 residues in the CDR3. V lost 1 base, J lost 4 bases, and 9 bases stayed unmatched. Germline V lookup: CDR1 LGHNA, CDR2 YSLEER. CDR3 in amino acids: CASSQAYRGKGTGELFF. The CDR3 DNA reads TGCGCCAGCAGCCAAGCCTACAGGGGTAAAGGCACCGGGGAGCTGTTTTTT.

The chain carries TRBV3-1 and TRBJ1-2; no firm D call. V lost 2 bases and J lost 7, with 8 bases in between. CDR1 is LGHDT and CDR2 is YNNKEL in the germline V gene (reference sequence). This CDR3 contains 12 residues. CDR3 sequence reads: CASSQLEVGYTF. The CDR3 region has the DNA TGTGCCAGCAGCCAACTCGAGGTTGGCTACACCTTC.

This chain uses TRBV12-3 or TRBV12-4 with TRBJ2-7, with a tentative D call TRBD1 (6 bases). V lost 5 bases to trimming and J lost 1 base, with 15 bases between them. This CDR3 contains 15 residues. The CDR3 coding sequence is TGTGCCAGCAGTCCTACCGGGACACCATCCTACGAGCAGTACTTC. Translation: CASSPTGTPSYEQYF.

The chain couples TRBV20-1 to TRBJ2-1, with 7 bases aligning to TRBD2. The CDR3 is 12 residues long. CDR1 is DFQATT and CDR2 is SNEGSKA in the germline V gene (reference sequence). The CDR3 is CSLAGPSWVQFF. CDR3 DNA sequence: TGCAGCTTAGCGGGCCCCTCGTGGGTGCAGTTCTTC.

The chain is built from TRBV10-3 and TRBJ2-1; TRBD2 matches 11 bases. Germline lookup yields CDR1 ENHRY and CDR2 SYGVKD. The CDR3 length is 16 residues. V lost 0 bases, J lost 7 bases, and 5 bases stayed unmatched. CDR3 DNA sequence: TGTGCCATCAGTGAGTCGGCTAGCGGGGGGAGGAATGAGCAGTTCTTC. It codes for CAISESASGGRNEQFF.

The chain combines TRBV10-3 with TRBJ2-1; D is tentatively TRBD1 or TRBD2 (5 bases each). Trimming removed 10 bases from V and 9 bases from J, with 16 bases in between. The CDR3 runs to 12 residues. Per germline, CDR1 ENHRY and CDR2 SYGVKD. The CDR3 loop reads CATGRINGEQFF. Written as DNA, the CDR3 is TGTGCCACGGGACGGATTAACGGTGAGCAGTTCTTC.

This chain links TRBV29-1 with TRBJ1-1, with D possibly matching TRBD1 (6 bases). This CDR3 is 11 amino acids long. V was clipped by 4 bases and J by 7 bases, with 10 bases between them. Germline assignment: CDR1 SQVTM and CDR2 ANQGSEA. Written as DNA, the CDR3 is TGCAGCGTTGGAGGACAGCGTGAAGCTTTCTTT. Encoded protein: CSVGGQREAFF.

This clonotype has at least ten counts. This chain joins TRBV20-1 and TRBJ2-5; D could derive from TRBD1 or TRBD2 (6 bases each). V lost 3 bases and J lost 5, with 31 bases in between. Germline V lookup: CDR1 DFQATT, CDR2 SNEGSKA (reference sequence). The CDR3 extends over 19 amino acids. The CDR3 protein is CSARTQRGGDTEMSETQYF. CDR3 coding DNA: TGCAGTGCTAGGACGCAAAGAGGCGGGGACACGGAAATGTCGGAGACCCAGTACTTC.